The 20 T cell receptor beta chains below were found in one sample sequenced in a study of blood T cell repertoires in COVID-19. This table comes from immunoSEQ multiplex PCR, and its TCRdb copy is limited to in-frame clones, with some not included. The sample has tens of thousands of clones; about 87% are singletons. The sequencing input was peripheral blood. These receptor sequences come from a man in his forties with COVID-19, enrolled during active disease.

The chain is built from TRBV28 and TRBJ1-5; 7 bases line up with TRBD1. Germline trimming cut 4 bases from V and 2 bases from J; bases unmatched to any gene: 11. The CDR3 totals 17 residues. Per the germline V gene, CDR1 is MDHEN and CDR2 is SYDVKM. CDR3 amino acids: CASSSPRQGKGNQPQHF. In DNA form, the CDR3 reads TGTGCCAGCAGTTCACCAAGACAGGGAAAGGGCAATCAGCCCCAGCATTTT.

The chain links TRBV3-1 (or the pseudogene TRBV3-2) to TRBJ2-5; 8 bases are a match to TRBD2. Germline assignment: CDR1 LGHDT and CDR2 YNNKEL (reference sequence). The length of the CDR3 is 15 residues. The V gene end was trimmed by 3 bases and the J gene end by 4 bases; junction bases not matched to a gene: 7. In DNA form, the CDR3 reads TGTGCCAGCAGCCAGGGAAAACTAGCGGTAGAGACCCAGTACTTC. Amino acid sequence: CASSQGKLAVETQYF.

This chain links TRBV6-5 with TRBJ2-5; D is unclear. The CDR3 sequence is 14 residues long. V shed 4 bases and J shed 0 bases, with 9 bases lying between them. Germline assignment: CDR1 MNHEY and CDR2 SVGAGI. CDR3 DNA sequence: TGTGCCAGCAGTTTAATTGCTAACCAAGAGACCCAGTACTTC. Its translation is CASSLIANQETQYF.

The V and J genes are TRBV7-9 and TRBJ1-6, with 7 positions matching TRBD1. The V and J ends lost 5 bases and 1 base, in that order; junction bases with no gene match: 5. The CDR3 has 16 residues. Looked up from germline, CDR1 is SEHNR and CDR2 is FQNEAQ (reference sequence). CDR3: CASSPQGTSYNSPLHF. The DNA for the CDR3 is TGTGCCAGCAGCCCACAGGGGACGTCCTATAATTCACCCCTCCACTTT.

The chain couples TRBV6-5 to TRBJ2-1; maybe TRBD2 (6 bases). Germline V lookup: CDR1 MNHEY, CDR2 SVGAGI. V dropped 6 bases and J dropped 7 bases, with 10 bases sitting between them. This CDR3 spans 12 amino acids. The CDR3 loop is CASRRLGNEQFF. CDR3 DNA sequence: TGTGCCAGCAGGCGACTAGGGAATGAGCAGTTCTTC.

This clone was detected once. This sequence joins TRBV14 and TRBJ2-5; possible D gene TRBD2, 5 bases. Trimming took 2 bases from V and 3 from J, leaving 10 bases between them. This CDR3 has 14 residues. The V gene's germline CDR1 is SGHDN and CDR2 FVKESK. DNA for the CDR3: TGTGCCAGCAGCCAAATCTCCGGGGAAGAGACCCAGTACTTC. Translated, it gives CASSQISGEETQYF.

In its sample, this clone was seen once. The CDR3 DNA reads as TGTGCCAGCCCCCGGCGGGAAACCAATGAGCAGTTCTTC. Translated: CASPRRETNEQFF. The chain joins TRBV6-5 to TRBJ2-1; D is possibly TRBD2 (6 bases). Germline CDR1 reads MNHEY; CDR2 reads SVGAGI. This CDR3 has 13 amino acids. V lost 8 bases to trimming and J lost 6 bases, with 14 bases between them.

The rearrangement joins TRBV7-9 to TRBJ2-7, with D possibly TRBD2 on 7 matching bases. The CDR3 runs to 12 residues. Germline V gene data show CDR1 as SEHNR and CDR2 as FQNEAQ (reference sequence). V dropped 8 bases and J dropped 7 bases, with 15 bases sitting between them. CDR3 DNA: TGTGCCAGCGCTCGGGGGGCTTGGGAGCAGTACTTC. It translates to CASARGAWEQYF.

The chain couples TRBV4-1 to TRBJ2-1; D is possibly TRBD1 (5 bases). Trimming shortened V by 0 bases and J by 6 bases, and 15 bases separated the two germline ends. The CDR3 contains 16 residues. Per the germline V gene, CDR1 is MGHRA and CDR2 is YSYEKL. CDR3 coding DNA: TGCGCCAGCAGCCAAGATCAGTGGCAGGGCGGCAATGAGCAGTTCTTC. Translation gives CASSQDQWQGGNEQFF.

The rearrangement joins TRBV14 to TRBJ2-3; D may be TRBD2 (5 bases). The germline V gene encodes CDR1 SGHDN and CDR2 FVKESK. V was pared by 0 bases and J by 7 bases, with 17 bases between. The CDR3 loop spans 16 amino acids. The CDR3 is CASSQDGYSREYTQYF. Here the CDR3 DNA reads TGTGCCAGCAGCCAAGATGGCTACTCGAGGGAGTATACGCAGTATTTT.

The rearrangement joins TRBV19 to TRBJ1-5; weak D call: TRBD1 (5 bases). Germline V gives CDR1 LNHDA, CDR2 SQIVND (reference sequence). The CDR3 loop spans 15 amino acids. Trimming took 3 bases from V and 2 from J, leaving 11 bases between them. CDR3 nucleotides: TGTGCCAGTAGTATTAGGGGCGGAGGCAATCAGCCCCAGCATTTT. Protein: CASSIRGGGNQPQHF.

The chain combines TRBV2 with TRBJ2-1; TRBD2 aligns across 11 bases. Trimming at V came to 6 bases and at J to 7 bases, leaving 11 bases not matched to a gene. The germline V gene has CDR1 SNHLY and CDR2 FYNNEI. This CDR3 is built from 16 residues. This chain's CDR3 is CASSHKTSGGRNEQFF. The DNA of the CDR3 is TGTGCCAGCAGCCACAAAACTAGCGGGGGCCGAAATGAGCAGTTCTTC.

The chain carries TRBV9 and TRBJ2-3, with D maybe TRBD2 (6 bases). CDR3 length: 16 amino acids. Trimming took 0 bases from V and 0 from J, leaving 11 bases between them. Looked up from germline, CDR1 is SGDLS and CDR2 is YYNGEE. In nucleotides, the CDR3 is TGTGCCAGCAGCGTAGGGCTAGCGCATAGCACAGATACGCAGTATTTT. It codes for CASSVGLAHSTDTQYF.

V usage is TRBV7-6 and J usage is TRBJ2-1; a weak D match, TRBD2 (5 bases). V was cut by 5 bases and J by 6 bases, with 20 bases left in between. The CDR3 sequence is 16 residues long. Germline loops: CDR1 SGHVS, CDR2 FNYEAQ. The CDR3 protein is CASSDTKGKRPNEQFF. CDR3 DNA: TGTGCCAGCAGCGATACTAAGGGAAAGCGGCCCAATGAGCAGTTCTTC. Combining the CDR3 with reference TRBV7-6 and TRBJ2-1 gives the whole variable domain GAGVSQSPRYKVTKRGQDVALRCDPISGHVSLYWYRQALGQGPEFLTYFNYEAQQDKSGLPNDRFSAERPEGSISTLTIQRTEQRDSAMYRCASSDTKGKRPNEQFFGPGTRLTVL.

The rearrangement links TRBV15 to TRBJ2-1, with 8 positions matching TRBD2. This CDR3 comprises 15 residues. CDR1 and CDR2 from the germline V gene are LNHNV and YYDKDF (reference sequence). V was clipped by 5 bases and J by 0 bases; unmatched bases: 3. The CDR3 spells CATSGGGSSYNEQFF. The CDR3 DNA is TGTGCCACCAGCGGCGGGGGGAGCTCCTACAATGAGCAGTTCTTC. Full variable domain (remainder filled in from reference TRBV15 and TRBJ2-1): DAMVIQNPRYQVTQFGKPVTLSCSQTLNHNVMYWYQQKSSQAPKLLFHYYDKDFNNEADTPDNFQSRRPNTSFCFLDIRSPGLGDTAMYLCATSGGGSSYNEQFFGPGTRLTVL.

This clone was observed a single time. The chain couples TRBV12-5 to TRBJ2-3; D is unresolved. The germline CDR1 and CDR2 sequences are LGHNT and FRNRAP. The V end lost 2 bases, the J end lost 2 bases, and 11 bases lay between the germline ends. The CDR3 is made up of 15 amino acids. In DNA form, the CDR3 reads TGTGCTAGTGGTTTGACGGGTTTAGCCACAGATACGCAGTATTTT. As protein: CASGLTGLATDTQYF.

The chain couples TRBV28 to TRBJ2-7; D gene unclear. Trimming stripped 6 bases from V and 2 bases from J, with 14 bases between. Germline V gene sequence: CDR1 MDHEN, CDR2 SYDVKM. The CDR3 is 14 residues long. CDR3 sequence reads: CASSTSDIAYEQYF. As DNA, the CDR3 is TGTGCCAGCAGCACCTCAGACATAGCCTACGAGCAGTACTTC.

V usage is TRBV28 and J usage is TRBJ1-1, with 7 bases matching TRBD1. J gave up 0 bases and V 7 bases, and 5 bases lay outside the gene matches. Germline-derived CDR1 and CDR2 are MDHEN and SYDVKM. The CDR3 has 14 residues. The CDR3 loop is CASKGDSMNTEAFF. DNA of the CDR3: TGTGCCAGCAAGGGGGACAGCATGAACACTGAAGCTTTCTTT.

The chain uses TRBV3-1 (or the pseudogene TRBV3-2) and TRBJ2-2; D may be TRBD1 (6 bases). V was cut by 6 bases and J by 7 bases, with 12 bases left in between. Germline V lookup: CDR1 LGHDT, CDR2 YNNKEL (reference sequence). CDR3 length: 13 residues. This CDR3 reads CASRPTGFGELFF. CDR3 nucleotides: TGTGCCAGCAGACCCACAGGGTTCGGGGAGCTGTTTTTT.

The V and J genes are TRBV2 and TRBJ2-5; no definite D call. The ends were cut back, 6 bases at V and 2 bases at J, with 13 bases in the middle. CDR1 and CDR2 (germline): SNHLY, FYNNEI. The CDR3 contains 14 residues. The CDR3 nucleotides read TGTGCCAGCAGGCTTACAGAAAAGCAAGAGACCCAGTACTTC. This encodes CASRLTEKQETQYF.